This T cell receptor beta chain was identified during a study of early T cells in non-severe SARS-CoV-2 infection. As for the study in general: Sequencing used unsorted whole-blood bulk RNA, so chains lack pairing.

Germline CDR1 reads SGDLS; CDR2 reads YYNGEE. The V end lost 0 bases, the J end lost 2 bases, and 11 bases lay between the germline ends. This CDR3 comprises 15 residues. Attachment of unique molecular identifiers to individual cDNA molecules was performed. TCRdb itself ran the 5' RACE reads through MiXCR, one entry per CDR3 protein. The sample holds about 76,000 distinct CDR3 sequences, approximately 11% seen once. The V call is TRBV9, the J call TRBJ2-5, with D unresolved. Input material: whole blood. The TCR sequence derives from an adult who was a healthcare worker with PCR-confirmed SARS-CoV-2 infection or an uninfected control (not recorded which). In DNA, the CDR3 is TGTGCCAGCAGCGTAGAAACAACTGAACAAGAGACCCAGTACTTC. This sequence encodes CASSVETTEQETQYF.